Below are 18 T cell receptor beta chains sequenced from a single sample in a study of shared clonotypes between healthy human individuals. The table came from immunoSEQ multiplex PCR; TCRdb's copy has only in-frame clones and leaves some out. Of fewer than 700,000 clones listed, approximately 95% are singletons. CD8 cells regarded as naive lacked CD45RO, were positively chosen for CCR7, and omitted terminally differentiated effector memory CD45RA+ cells. The sample taken for sequencing was naive CD8+ T cells sorted from blood. The receptor set was obtained from a woman aged 25-40 years in good health.

V gene TRBV28 combines with J gene TRBJ2-1; D is unresolved. V dropped 3 bases and J dropped 6 bases, with 15 bases sitting between them. Looked up from germline, CDR1 is MDHEN and CDR2 is SYDVKM. The CDR3 length is 15 residues. The CDR3, as DNA: TGTGCCAGCAGTTTTTCTAGTACCCCTCTCAATGAGCAGTTCTTC. It specifies CASSFSSTPLNEQFF.

This chain connects TRBV14 to TRBJ1-2; D is ambiguous. The CDR3 length is 14 residues. Trimming left V 0 bases short and J 1 base short, with 6 bases between. From germline, CDR1 is SGHDN and CDR2 FVKESK. The CDR3 spells CASSQDEVNYGYTF. CDR3 bases: TGTGCCAGCAGCCAAGACGAGGTTAACTATGGCTACACCTTC.

The CDR3, as DNA: TGTGCCAGCAGCTATGAGACAGATTCCTACGAGCAGTACTTC. Protein product: CASSYETDSYEQYF. The chain carries TRBV7-9 and TRBJ2-7, with D possibly TRBD1 on 5 matching bases. V shed 4 bases and J shed 1 base, with 11 bases lying between them. This CDR3 is 14 amino acids long. Germline loops: CDR1 SEHNR, CDR2 FQNEAQ (reference sequence).

The chain employs TRBV29-1 and TRBJ2-2; TRBD2 might be the D (5 bases). V was trimmed by 4 bases and J by 6 bases, leaving 15 bases between them. Germline CDR1 and CDR2: SQVTM and ANQGSEA. The CDR3 is 14 amino acids. The CDR3 nucleotides read TGCAGCGTTGCTTTGGGAGAAAGGGCCGGGGAGCTGTTTTTT. Translation: CSVALGERAGELFF.

This chain joins TRBV18 and TRBJ2-7; 7 nucleotides line up with TRBD2. Germline V gene lookup returns CDR1 KGHSH and CDR2 LQKENI. The junction had 8 bases not matched to a gene; V was cut back by 8 bases and J by 4 bases. The CDR3 has 13 residues. The CDR3 bases are TGTGCCAGCCCTAATTCTAGCGGATACGAGCAGTACTTC. Translation gives CASPNSSGYEQYF.

The rearrangement uses TRBV28 and TRBJ1-2; 8 bases agree with TRBD1. The germline V gene has CDR1 MDHEN and CDR2 SYDVKM. Losses at the gene ends were 2 bases for V and 7 bases for J; bases not matched to a gene: 3. This CDR3 is built from 13 residues. CDR3 nucleotide sequence: TGTGCCAGCAGTTTAAGGACAGGGCTTGGCTACACCTTC. Protein product: CASSLRTGLGYTF.

The rearrangement joins TRBV5-1 to TRBJ2-7, with 14 positions matching TRBD2. Germline V gene data show CDR1 as SGHRS and CDR2 as YFSETQ. This CDR3 is built from 16 residues. With V trimmed by 4 bases and J by 6 bases, 9 bases remained unmatched. CDR3 coding DNA: TGCGCCAGCAGCCATAACGGTGGACTAGCGGGAGGCGAGCAGTACTTC. Its protein product is CASSHNGGLAGGEQYF.

This chain links TRBV19 with TRBJ1-5, with D perhaps matching TRBD1 (5 bases). Germline V gene sequence: CDR1 LNHDA, CDR2 SQIVND (reference sequence). V was clipped by 8 bases and J by 7 bases, with 24 bases between them. The CDR3 length is 16 residues. The CDR3 reads CASAEEVGPLGQPQHF. DNA for the CDR3: TGTGCCAGTGCAGAGGAGGTGGGACCTTTGGGGCAGCCCCAGCATTTT.

Here the CDR3 DNA reads TGTGCCAGCAGCTTAGCTTGGACCTTGGGCTACGAGCAGTACTTC. Protein product: CASSLAWTLGYEQYF. The genes are TRBV11-2 and TRBJ2-7; D call uncertain. Germline V lookup: CDR1 SGHAT, CDR2 FQNNGV. V gave up 1 base and J gave up 3 bases, with 13 bases separating them. This CDR3 comprises 15 residues.

Notes on this clone: This same CDR3 is encoded by further DNA sequences in the sample. J is TRBJ1-1 and V is TRBV7-9; a weak D match, TRBD1 (5 bases). Trimming removed 6 bases at V and 2 bases at J, with 7 bases between. The germline V gene encodes CDR1 SEHNR and CDR2 FQNEAQ (reference sequence). The CDR3 has 12 amino acids. The DNA for the CDR3 is TGTGCCAGCAGACAGGAAAACACTGAAGCTTTCTTT. Its protein product is CASRQENTEAFF.

J is TRBJ1-1 and V is TRBV4-2; TRBD1 agrees at 11 bases. CDR1 is LGHNA and CDR2 is YNFKEQ in the germline V gene. Trimming took 0 bases from V and 4 from J; bases not matched to a gene: 7. CDR3 length equals 17 residues. This CDR3 is CASSQDGTGGEGTEAFF. CDR3 in DNA: TGTGCCAGCAGCCAAGATGGGACAGGGGGGGAAGGCACTGAAGCTTTCTTT.

The chain joins TRBV6-5 to TRBJ2-7, with a possible D match to TRBD1 (5 bases). The germline gives CDR1 MNHEY, CDR2 SVGAGI. V was trimmed by 5 bases and J by 2 bases, leaving 16 bases between them. The CDR3 has 15 amino acids. CDR3 nucleotides: TGTGCCAGCAGTCTCGGATCGCCAGGGCCCTACGAGCAGTACTTC. The encoded protein is CASSLGSPGPYEQYF.

The rearrangement uses TRBV4-1 and TRBJ1-1; no definite D call. The ends were cut back, 0 bases at V and 7 bases at J, with 15 bases in the middle. The CDR3 covers 15 residues. Germline assignment: CDR1 MGHRA and CDR2 YSYEKL. The CDR3 nucleotides read TGCGCCAGCAGCCAAGACCAGTGGCAGGAAGGTGAAGCTTTCTTT. Its protein product is CASSQDQWQEGEAFF.

This rearrangement joins TRBV28 to TRBJ2-1; D unresolved. Germline V gene sequence: CDR1 MDHEN, CDR2 SYDVKM. The V end was cut by 8 bases, the J end by 0 bases, with 14 bases between. The CDR3 has 15 residues. The CDR3 loop is CASVFNPSSYNEQFF. The CDR3 DNA is TGTGCCAGCGTCTTTAACCCGAGCTCCTACAATGAGCAGTTCTTC.

This clone showed up just a few times. The V call is TRBV13, the J call TRBJ2-7; possible D gene TRBD2, 6 bases. The germline V and J ends were trimmed by 1 base and 5 bases, with 18 bases remaining between them. Per the germline V gene, CDR1 is PRHDT and CDR2 is FYEKMQ (reference sequence). CDR3 length equals 16 residues. The CDR3 reads CASSLASPSARDEQYF. The CDR3 bases are TGTGCCAGCAGCTTAGCGTCCCCTAGCGCGCGGGACGAGCAGTACTTC.

This chain links TRBV4-1 with TRBJ2-7; tentative D call: TRBD2 (6 bases). The germline gives CDR1 MGHRA, CDR2 YSYEKL. The CDR3 runs to 15 residues. V lost 0 bases to trimming and J lost 4 bases, with 13 bases between them. The CDR3 loop reads CASSQDRGSLYEQYF. In DNA, the CDR3 is TGCGCCAGCAGCCAAGATCGGGGGTCCTTATACGAGCAGTACTTC.

CDR3 sequence: CASSRAGTALYVLTF. In nucleotides, the CDR3 is TGTGCCAGCAGCCGGGCAGGGACCGCTCTCTACGTCCTGACTTTC. The chain recombines TRBV5-6 with TRBJ2-6, with D possibly called TRBD1 or TRBD2 (5 bases each). The CDR3 totals 15 residues. Germline CDR1 reads SGHDT; CDR2 reads YYEEEE. V was shortened by 4 bases and J by 11 bases, with 19 bases between the two germline ends.

The chain combines TRBV6-5 with TRBJ2-5, with D unclear. CDR1 is MNHEY and CDR2 is SVGAGI in the germline V gene. Trimming shortened V by 0 bases and J by 5 bases, and 7 bases separated the two germline ends. The CDR3 loop spans 13 amino acids. Here the CDR3 reads CASSYSVGETQYF. The CDR3 DNA reads TGTGCCAGCAGTTACTCCGTCGGTGAGACCCAGTACTTC.